This is a list of T cell receptor beta chains from one sample in a study of cytotoxic CD8 clonotypes in ibrutinib-treated CLL. Assay: immunoSEQ multiplex PCR; the TCRdb copy retains only in-frame clones and omits some. The sample yields 110,000 to 150,000 clones, approximately 81% seen once. The material sequenced was PBMCs, taken after 12 months of ibrutinib treatment. The origin of the receptors is a human donor with chronic lymphocytic leukemia. The CDR3 runs from the conserved cysteine through the conserved F or W. The D gene is left open where the match is weak. Clone size appears in some rows only: once, few, many, or a class for an expanded clone.

13	TRBV14	once	NA	TRBJ2-5	CASSVRLQETQYF	TGTGCCAGCAGCGTCAGATTACAAGAGACCCAGTACTTC
14	TRBV7-7	NA	NA	TRBJ2-1	CASSLGISYNEQFF	TGTGCCAGCAGCTTAGGGATAAGCTACAATGAGCAGTTCTTC
15	TRBV7-6	NA	NA	TRBJ2-7	CASSLWAGSSYEQYF	TGTGCCAGCAGCTTATGGGCAGGGAGCTCCTACGAGCAGTACTTC
14	TRBV11-2	NA	NA	TRBJ2-1	CASSGTASLTEQFF	TGTGCCAGCAGCGGGACGGCTTCCCTTACTGAGCAGTTCTTC
14	TRBV11-2	few	NA	TRBJ1-3	CASSIAGAGNTIYF	TGTGCCAGCAGCATAGCAGGGGCTGGAAACACCATATATTTT
14	TRBV5-4	NA	TRBD1	TRBJ2-2	CASSLDRGFGELFF	TGTGCCAGCAGCCTGGACAGGGGGTTCGGGGAGCTGTTTTTT
15	TRBV27	NA	TRBD1	TRBJ1-1	CASRRAGGLNTEAFF	TGTGCCAGCCGGAGGGCAGGGGGCCTGAACACTGAAGCTTTCTTT
11	TRBV7-8	NA	NA	TRBJ2-3	CASSLLDTQYF	TGTGCCAGCAGCTTACTGGATACGCAGTATTTT
9	TRBV2	NA	NA	TRBJ2-1	CASMNGRFF	TGTGCCAGCATGAATGGTCGGTTCTTC
16	TRBV10-3	NA	TRBD1	TRBJ2-3	CAISDRDRGRSDTQYF	TGTGCCATCAGTGATCGGGACAGGGGGCGATCAGATACGCAGTATTTT
12	TRBV2	NA	NA	TRBJ1-2	CASRRANYGYTF	TGTGCCAGCAGGCGGGCGAACTATGGCTACACCTTC
14	TRBV7-2	few	NA	TRBJ2-2	CASSLAQNTGELFF	TGTGCCAGCAGCTTAGCCCAGAACACCGGGGAGCTGTTTTTT
20	TRBV15	NA	TRBD2	TRBJ2-1	CATSRGWGPKTSGTYNEQFF	TGTGCCACCAGCAGAGGGTGGGGACCTAAGACTAGCGGGACGTACAATGAGCAGTTCTTC
15	TRBV19	NA	TRBD2	TRBJ2-3	CASKPGLAGLDTQYF	TGTGCCAGTAAGCCGGGACTAGCGGGATTAGATACGCAGTATTTT
13	TRBV19	NA	NA	TRBJ2-5	CASTAERQETQYF	TGTGCCAGTACGGCAGAGAGACAAGAGACCCAGTACTTC
15	TRBV5-1	NA	TRBD1	TRBJ2-7	CASSQGDRPSYEQYF	TGCGCCAGCAGCCAAGGGGACAGACCTTCCTACGAGCAGTACTTC
16	TRBV15	once	NA	TRBJ1-1	CATSRDAGGRLAEAFF	TGTGCCACCAGCAGAGATGCGGGGGGGAGGCTTGCTGAAGCTTTCTTT
15	TRBV5-1	NA	NA	TRBJ1-3	CASSLLGISGNTIYF	TGCGCCAGCAGCTTGTTGGGGATCTCTGGAAACACCATATATTTT
14	TRBV11-1	NA	NA	TRBJ1-1	CASSLSAGVSHGFF	TGTGCCAGCAGCTTATCGGCAGGGGTTTCACATGGTTTCTTT
16	TRBV4-2	NA	TRBD2	TRBJ2-5	CASSQIFRAGGETQYF	TGTGCCAGCAGCCAAATCTTTCGAGCGGGAGGAGAGACCCAGTACTTC
16	TRBV27	NA	TRBD1	TRBJ2-5	CASSSNRDSRWETQYF	TGTGCCAGCAGTTCCAACCGGGACAGTCGGTGGGAGACCCAGTACTTC
16	TRBV28	NA	NA	TRBJ1-5	CASSSPALVTNQPQHF	TGTGCCAGCAGTTCCCCAGCGTTGGTAACCAATCAGCCCCAGCATTTT
14	TRBV5-1	NA	NA	TRBJ2-3	CASSGQGRTDTQYF	TGCGCCAGCAGCGGGCAGGGTCGGACAGATACGCAGTATTTT
15	TRBV7-2	NA	NA	TRBJ1-3	CASSFQGLWGNTIYF	TGTGCCAGCAGCTTCCAGGGGTTATGGGGAAACACCATATATTTT
15	TRBV5-5	few	NA	TRBJ1-5	CASSQRTGLLSAQHF	TGTGCCAGCAGCCAGAGGACGGGGCTATTATCGGCCCAGCATTTT
14	TRBV4-1	NA	TRBD1	TRBJ1-2	CASSALTGTYGYTF	TGCGCCAGCAGCGCACTGACAGGGACCTATGGCTACACCTTC
13	TRBV30	NA	NA	TRBJ1-5	CAWSVSVNQPQHF	TGTGCCTGGAGTGTATCAGTCAATCAGCCCCAGCATTTT
16	TRBV19	NA	NA	TRBJ2-7	CASSPPRVAGLYEQYF	TGTGCCAGTAGTCCCCCACGAGTCGCGGGGCTGTACGAGCAGTACTTC
12	TRBV6-5	NA	NA	TRBJ2-7	CASSIPDYEQYF	TGTGCCAGCAGTATACCGGACTACGAGCAGTACTTC
15	TRBV4-3	NA	TRBD2	TRBJ2-1	CASSQDRGSLNEQFF	TGCGCCAGCAGCCAAGATCGCGGGAGCCTTAATGAGCAGTTCTTC
15	TRBV15	NA	TRBD1	TRBJ1-4	CATSRGDRGSEKLFF	TGTGCCACCAGCAGAGGGGACAGGGGATCTGAAAAACTGTTTTTT
15	TRBV10-1	few	NA	TRBJ2-1	CASSESDEGYNEQFF	TGCGCCAGCAGTGAGTCAGACGAAGGATACAATGAGCAGTTCTTC
16	TRBV7-9	NA	NA	TRBJ2-7	CASSYAPRDKTYEQYF	TGTGCCAGCAGCTACGCTCCCCGGGACAAGACCTACGAGCAGTACTTC
15	TRBV5-1	once	NA	TRBJ2-1	CASSLEPRGTNEQFF	TGCGCCAGCAGCTTGGAACCCCGCGGTACCAATGAGCAGTTCTTC
13	TRBV18	NA	TRBD1	TRBJ2-7	CASSPRTGYEQYF	TGTGCCAGCTCACCACGGACAGGCTACGAGCAGTACTTC
13	TRBV2	NA	NA	TRBJ1-1	CASTGQGGTEAFF	TGTGCCAGCACTGGGCAGGGAGGCACTGAAGCTTTCTTT
12	TRBV29-1	few	NA	TRBJ1-2	CSVEVRNYGYTF	TGCAGCGTTGAAGTGAGAAACTATGGCTACACCTTC
13	TRBV27	few	NA	TRBJ2-7	CASSPGRSGKQYF	TGTGCCAGCAGTCCGGGGCGGAGTGGGAAGCAGTACTTC
15	TRBV10-3	NA	TRBD2	TRBJ2-7	CAIRRAGASGYEQYF	TGTGCCATCAGGAGAGCGGGAGCCTCCGGGTACGAGCAGTACTTC
13	TRBV7-6	NA	TRBD2	TRBJ2-7	CASSLTSGREQYF	TGTGCCAGCAGCTTGACTAGCGGGAGGGAGCAGTACTTC